The source of this T cell receptor beta chain is a study of blood T cell repertoires in COVID-19. At the level of the study: Samples representing acute and convalescent COVID-19 were sourced from the United States, Italy and Spain.

Seattle's cohort entered during active infection and was followed longitudinally. In the authors' workflow: How many nucleated cells were present was estimated from reference gene primer amplification. Data came from immunoSEQ multiplex PCR; TCRdb stores just in-frame clones and leaves some out. V and J calls and clone size are given by that table; D and trimming were obtained from the DNA. The table lists roughly 340,000 clones, 85% to 90% of them singletons. The V and J ends lost 3 bases and 0 bases, in that order; junction bases with no gene match: 0. Germline assignment: CDR1 MNHNS and CDR2 SASEGT. The CDR3 has 14 residues.

The V and J genes are TRBV6-1 and TRBJ1-1, with 8 bases that match TRBD1. What was sequenced was peripheral blood. This TCR came from a woman aged 45-65 years with COVID-19, enrolled during active disease. CDR3 nucleotides: TGTGCCAGCAGTGACAGGGGGCTGAACACTGAAGCTTTCTTT. Its protein product is CASSDRGLNTEAFF.